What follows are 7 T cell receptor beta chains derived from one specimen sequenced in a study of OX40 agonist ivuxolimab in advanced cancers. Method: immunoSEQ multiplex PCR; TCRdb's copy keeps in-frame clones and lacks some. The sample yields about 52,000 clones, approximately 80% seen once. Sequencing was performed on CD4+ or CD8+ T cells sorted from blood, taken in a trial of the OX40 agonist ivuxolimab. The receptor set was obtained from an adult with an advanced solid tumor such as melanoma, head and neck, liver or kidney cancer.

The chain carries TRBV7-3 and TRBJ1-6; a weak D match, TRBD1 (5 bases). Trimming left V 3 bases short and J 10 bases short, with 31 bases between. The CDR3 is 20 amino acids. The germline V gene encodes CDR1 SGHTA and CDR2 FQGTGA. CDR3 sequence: CASSFLFFVPVSGFFSPLHF. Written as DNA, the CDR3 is TGTGCCAGCAGCTTCTTGTTTTTCGTCCCCGTATCAGGGTTTTTCTCACCCCTCCACTTT.

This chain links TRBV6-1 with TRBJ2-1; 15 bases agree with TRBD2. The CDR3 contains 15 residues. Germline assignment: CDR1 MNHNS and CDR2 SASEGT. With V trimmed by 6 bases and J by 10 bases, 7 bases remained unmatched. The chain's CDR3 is CASRAGTSGGLEQFF. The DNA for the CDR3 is TGTGCCAGCAGAGCCGGGACTAGCGGGGGGTTAGAGCAGTTCTTC.

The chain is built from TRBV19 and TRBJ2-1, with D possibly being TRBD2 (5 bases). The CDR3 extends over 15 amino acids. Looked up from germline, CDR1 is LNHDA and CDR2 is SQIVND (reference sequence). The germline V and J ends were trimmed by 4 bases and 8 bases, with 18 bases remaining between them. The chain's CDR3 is CASSRRVVGEDEQFF. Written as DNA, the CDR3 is TGTGCCAGTAGTAGACGCGTCGTGGGAGAGGATGAGCAGTTCTTC. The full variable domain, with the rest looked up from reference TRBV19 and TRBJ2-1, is DGGITQSPKYLFRKEGQNVTLSCEQNLNHDAMYWYRQDPGQGLRLIYYSQIVNDFQKGDIAEGYSVSREKKESFPLTVTSAQKNPTAFYLCASSRRVVGEDEQFFGPGTRLTVL.

The CDR3 loop reads CASSFTAYTEAFF. The CDR3 nucleotides are TGCGCCAGCAGCTTTACCGCTTACACTGAAGCTTTCTTT. The V gene is TRBV5-1, the J gene TRBJ1-1; D gene uncertain. Trimming removed 2 bases at V and 3 bases at J, with 8 bases between. Germline V gene sequence: CDR1 SGHRS, CDR2 YFSETQ. The CDR3 is made up of 13 amino acids.

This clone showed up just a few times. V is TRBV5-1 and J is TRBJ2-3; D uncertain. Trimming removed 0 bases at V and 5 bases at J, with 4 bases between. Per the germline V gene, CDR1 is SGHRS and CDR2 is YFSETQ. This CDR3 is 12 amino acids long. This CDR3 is CASSLVRDTQYF. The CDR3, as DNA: TGCGCCAGCAGCTTGGTTAGAGATACGCAGTATTTT.

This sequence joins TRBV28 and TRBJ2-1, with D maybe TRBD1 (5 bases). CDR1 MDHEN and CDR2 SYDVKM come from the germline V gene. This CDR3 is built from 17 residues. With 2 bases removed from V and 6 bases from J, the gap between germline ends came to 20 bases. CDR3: CASSLKVWPGNTNEQFF. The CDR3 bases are TGTGCCAGCAGTTTAAAGGTTTGGCCAGGGAATACCAATGAGCAGTTCTTC.

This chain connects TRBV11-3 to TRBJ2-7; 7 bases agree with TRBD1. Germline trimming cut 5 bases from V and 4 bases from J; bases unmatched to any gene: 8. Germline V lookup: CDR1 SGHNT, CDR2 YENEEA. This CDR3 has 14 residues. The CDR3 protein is CASSTRDSEYEQYF. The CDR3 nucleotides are TGTGCCAGCAGCACCCGGGACAGCGAATACGAGCAGTACTTC.